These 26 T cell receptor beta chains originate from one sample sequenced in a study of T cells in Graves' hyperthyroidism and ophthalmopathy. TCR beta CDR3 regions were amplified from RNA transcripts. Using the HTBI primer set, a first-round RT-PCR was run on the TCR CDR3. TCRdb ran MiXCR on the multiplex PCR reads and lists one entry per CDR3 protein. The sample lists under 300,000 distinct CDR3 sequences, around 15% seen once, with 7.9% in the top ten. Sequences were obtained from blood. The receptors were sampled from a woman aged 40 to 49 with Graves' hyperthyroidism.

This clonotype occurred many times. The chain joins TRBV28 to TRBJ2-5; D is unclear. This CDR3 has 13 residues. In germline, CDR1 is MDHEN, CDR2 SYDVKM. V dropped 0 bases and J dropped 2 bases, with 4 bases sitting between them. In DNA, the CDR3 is TGTGCCAGCAGTTTATGGGTTCAAGAGACCCAGTACTTC. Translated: CASSLWVQETQYF. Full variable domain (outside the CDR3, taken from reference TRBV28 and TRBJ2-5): DVKVTQSSRYLVKRTGEKVFLECVQDMDHENMFWYRQDPGLGLRLIYFSYDVKMKEKGDIPEGYSVSREKKERFSLILESASTNQTSMYLCASSLWVQETQYFGPGTRLLVL.

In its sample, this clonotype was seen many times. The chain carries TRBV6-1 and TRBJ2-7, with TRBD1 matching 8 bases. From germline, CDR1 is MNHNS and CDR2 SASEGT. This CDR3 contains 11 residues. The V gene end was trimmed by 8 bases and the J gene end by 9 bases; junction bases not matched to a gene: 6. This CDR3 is CASGGQGLQYF. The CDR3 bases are TGTGCCAGCGGCGGACAGGGCTTGCAGTACTTC.

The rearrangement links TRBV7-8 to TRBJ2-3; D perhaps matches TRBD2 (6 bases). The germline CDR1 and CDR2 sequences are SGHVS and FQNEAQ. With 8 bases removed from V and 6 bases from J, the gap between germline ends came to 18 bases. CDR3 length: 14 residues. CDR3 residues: CASGTKTSLDTQYF. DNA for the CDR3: TGTGCCAGCGGAACGAAGACTAGTCTGGATACGCAGTATTTT.

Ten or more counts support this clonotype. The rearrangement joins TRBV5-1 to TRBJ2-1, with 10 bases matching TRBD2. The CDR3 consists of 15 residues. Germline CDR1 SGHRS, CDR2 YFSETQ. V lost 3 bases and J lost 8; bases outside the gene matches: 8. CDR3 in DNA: TGCGCCAGCAGCTCCGGGACTAGCGTCGTAGATGAGCAGTTCTTC. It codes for CASSSGTSVVDEQFF.

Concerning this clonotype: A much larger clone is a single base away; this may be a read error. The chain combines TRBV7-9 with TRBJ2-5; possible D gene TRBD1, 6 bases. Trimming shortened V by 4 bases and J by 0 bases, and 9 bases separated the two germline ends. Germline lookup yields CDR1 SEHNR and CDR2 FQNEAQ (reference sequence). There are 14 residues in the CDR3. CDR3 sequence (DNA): TGTGCCAGCAGCTATGGGGGCCACCAAGAGACCCAGTACTTC. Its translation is CASSYGGHQETQYF.

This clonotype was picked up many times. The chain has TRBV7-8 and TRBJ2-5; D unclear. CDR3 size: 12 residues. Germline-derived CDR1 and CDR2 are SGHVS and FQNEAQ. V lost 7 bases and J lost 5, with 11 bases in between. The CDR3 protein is CASTPGLETQYF. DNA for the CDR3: TGTGCCAGCACCCCCGGCTTGGAGACCCAGTACTTC.

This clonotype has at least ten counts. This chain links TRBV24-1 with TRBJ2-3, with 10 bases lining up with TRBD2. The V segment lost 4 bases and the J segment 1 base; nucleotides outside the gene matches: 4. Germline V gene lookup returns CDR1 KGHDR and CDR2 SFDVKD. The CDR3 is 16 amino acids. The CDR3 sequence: CATSDLGTSGTDTQYF. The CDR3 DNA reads TGTGCCACCAGTGACCTCGGGACTAGCGGCACAGATACGCAGTATTTT.

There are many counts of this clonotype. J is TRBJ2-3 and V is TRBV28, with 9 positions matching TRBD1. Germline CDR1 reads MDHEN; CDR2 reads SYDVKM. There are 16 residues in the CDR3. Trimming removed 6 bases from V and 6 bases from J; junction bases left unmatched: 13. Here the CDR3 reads CASSPKTGGIWDTQYF. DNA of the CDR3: TGTGCCAGCAGCCCCAAAACAGGGGGCATTTGGGATACGCAGTATTTT.

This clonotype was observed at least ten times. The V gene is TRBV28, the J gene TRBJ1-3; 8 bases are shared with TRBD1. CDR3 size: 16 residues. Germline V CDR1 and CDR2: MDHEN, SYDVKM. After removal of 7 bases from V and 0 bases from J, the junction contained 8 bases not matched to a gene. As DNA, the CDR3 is TGTGCCAGCACCCGGACAGGGACTAGCTCTGGAAACACCATATATTTT. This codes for CASTRTGTSSGNTIYF.

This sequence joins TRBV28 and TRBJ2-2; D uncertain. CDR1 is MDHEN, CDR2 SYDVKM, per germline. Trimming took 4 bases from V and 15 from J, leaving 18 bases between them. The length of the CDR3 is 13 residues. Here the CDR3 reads CASSWNRAGAVFF. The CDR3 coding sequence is TGTGCCAGCAGTTGGAACCGGGCCGGAGCAGTGTTTTTT.

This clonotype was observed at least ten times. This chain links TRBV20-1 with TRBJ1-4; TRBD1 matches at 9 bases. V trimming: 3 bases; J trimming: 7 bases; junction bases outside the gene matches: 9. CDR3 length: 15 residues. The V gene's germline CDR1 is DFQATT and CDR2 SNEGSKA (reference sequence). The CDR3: CSASVFGQGSEKLFF. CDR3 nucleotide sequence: TGCAGTGCTAGTGTTTTTGGACAGGGGAGTGAAAAACTGTTTTTT.

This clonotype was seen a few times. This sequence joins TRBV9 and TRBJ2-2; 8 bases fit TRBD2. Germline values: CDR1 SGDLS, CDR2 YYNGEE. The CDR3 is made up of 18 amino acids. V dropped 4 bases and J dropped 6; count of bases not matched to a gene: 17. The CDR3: CASSSGGWREERPGELFF. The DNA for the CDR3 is TGTGCCAGCAGCTCGGGTGGTTGGCGGGAGGAAAGACCCGGGGAGCTGTTTTTT.

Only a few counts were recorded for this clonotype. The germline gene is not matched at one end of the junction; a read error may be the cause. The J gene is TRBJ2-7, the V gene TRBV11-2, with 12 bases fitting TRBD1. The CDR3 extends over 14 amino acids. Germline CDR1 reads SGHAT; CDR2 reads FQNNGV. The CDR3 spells CASRTGTGGYGQYF. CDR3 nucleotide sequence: TGTGCCAGCAGAACCGGGACAGGGGGCTACGGGCAGTACTTC. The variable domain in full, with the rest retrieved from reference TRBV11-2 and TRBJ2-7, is EAGVAQSPRYKIIEKRQSVAFWCNPISGHATLYWYQQILGQGPKLLIQFQNNGVVDDSQLPKDRFSAERLKGVDSTLKIQPAKLEDSAVYLCASRTGTGGYGQYFGPGTRLTVT.

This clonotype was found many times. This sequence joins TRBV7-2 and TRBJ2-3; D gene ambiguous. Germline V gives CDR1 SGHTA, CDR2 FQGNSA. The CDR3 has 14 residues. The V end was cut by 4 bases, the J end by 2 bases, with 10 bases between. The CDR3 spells CASSSRLNTDTQYF. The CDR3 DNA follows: TGTGCCAGCAGCTCAAGGCTCAACACAGATACGCAGTATTTT.

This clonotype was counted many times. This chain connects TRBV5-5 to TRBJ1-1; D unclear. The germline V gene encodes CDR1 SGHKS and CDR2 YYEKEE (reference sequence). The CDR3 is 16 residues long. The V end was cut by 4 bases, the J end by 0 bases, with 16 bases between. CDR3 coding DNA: TGTGCCAGCAGCCGATTCCCGGAAACTATGAACACTGAAGCTTTCTTT. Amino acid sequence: CASSRFPETMNTEAFF.

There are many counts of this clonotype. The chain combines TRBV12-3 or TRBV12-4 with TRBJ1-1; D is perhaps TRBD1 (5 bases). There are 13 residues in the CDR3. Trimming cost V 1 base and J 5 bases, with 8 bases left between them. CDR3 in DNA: TGTGCCAGCAGTTTAGGCTCAGGGACTGAAGCTTTCTTT. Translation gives CASSLGSGTEAFF.

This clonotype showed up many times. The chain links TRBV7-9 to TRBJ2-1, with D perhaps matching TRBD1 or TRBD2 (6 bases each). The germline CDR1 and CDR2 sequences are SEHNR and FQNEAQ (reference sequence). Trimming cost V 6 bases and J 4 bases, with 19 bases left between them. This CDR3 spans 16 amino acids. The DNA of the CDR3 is TGTGCCAGCAGTGGGGGGCGAGGTGGGAGATACAATGAGCAGTTCTTC. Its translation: CASSGGRGGRYNEQFF.

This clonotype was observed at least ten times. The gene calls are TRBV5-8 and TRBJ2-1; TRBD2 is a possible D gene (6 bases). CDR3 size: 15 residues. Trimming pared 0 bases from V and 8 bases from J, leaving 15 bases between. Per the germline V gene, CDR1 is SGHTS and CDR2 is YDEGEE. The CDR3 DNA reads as TGTGCCAGCAGCTTGGACGTCGGGAGATTGGATGAGCAGTTCTTC. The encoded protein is CASSLDVGRLDEQFF.

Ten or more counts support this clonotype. CDR3 sequence reads: CASSGTRSTTEAFF. The DNA of the CDR3 is TGTGCCAGCAGCGGAACTCGGTCGACGACTGAAGCTTTCTTT. The chain links TRBV9 to TRBJ1-1; D is ambiguous. CDR1 and CDR2 from the germline V gene are SGDLS and YYNGEE. This CDR3 contains 14 residues. The V end was cut by 3 bases, the J end by 5 bases, with 14 bases between.

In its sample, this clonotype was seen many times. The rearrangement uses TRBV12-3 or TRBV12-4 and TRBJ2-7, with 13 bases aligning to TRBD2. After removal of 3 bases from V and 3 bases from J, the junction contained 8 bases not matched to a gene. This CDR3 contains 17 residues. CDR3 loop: CASSFTPRTSGSYEQYF. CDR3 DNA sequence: TGTGCCAGCAGTTTCACCCCCCGGACTAGCGGGAGCTACGAGCAGTACTTC.

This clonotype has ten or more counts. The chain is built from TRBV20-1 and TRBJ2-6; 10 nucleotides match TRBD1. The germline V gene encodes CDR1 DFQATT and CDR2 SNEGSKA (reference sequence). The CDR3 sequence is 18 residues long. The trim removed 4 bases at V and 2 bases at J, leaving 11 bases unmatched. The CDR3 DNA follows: TGCAGTGCTATACCCCGGGACAGGGGTGAGACTGGGGCCAACGTCCTGACTTTC. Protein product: CSAIPRDRGETGANVLTF.

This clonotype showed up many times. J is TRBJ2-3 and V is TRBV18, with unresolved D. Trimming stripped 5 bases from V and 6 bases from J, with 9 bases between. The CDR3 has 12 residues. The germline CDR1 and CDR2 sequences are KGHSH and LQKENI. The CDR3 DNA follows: TGTGCCAGCTCAACACTTGAGGATACGCAGTATTTT. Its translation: CASSTLEDTQYF.

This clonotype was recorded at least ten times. The CDR3 nucleotides read TGTGCCAGTAGGCCGTTGACTAGCGGGAGTTCTGAGACCCAGTACTTC. Protein: CASRPLTSGSSETQYF. The chain couples TRBV19 to TRBJ2-5; 12 bases are a match to TRBD2. V lost 6 bases to trimming and J lost 5 bases; unmatched junction nucleotides: 10. CDR3 length equals 16 residues. The germline V gene has CDR1 LNHDA and CDR2 SQIVND (reference sequence).

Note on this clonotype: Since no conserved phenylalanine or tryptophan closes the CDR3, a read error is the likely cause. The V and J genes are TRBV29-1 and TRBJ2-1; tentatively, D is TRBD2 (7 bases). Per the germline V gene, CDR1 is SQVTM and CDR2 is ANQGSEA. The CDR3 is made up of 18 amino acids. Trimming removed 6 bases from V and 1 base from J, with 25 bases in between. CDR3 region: CSVMGYLGGGGSYNEQFV. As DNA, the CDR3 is TGCAGCGTCATGGGGTATTTGGGAGGGGGGGGTTCCTACAATGAGCAGTTCGTC.

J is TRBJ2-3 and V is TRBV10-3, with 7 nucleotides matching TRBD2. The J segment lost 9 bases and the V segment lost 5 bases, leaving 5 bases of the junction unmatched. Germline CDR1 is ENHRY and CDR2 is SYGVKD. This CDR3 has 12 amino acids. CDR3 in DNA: TGTGCCATCAGTAGGGAGGGCCAAACGCAGTATTTT. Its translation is CAISREGQTQYF.

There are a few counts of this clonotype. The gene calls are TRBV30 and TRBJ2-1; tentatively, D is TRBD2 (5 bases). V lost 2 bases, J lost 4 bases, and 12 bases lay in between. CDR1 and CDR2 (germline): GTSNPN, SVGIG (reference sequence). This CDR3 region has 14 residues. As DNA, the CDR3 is TGTGCCTGGAGTAATCTAGCAGCATACAATGAGCAGTTCTTC. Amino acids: CAWSNLAAYNEQFF.